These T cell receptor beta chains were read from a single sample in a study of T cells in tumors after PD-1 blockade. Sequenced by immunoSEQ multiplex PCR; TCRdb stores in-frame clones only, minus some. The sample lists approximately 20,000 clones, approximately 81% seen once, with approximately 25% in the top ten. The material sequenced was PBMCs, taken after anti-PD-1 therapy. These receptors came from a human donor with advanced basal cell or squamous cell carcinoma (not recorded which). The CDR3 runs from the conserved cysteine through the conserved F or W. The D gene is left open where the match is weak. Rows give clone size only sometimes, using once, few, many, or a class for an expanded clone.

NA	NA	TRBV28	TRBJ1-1	CASIGGVNTEAFF	TGTGCCAGCATCGGTGGGGTGAACACTGAAGCTTTCTTT
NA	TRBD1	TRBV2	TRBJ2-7	CASRPDRVLTYEQYF	TGTGCCAGCAGGCCTGACAGGGTTCTAACCTACGAGCAGTACTTC
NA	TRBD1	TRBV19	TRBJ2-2	CASSKQPGQGTGELFF	TGTGCCAGTAGTAAACAACCGGGACAGGGGACCGGGGAGCTGTTTTTT
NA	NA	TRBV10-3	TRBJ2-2	CAISESPRESTGELFF	TGTGCCATCAGTGAAAGTCCACGGGAGAGCACCGGGGAGCTGTTTTTT
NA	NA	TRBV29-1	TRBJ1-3	CSITSSGNTIYF	TGCAGCATAACCAGCTCTGGAAACACCATATATTTT
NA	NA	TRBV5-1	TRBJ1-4	CASSSLPGEEKLFF	TGCGCCAGCAGCTCACTTCCCGGGGAAGAAAAACTGTTTTTT
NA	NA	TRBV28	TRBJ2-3	CASVAGVNTQYF	TGTGCCAGCGTCGCAGGGGTGAATACGCAGTATTTT
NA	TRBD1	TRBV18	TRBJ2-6	CASSPSGWDRSTSGANVLTF	TGTGCCAGCTCACCATCAGGTTGGGACAGGTCTACCTCTGGGGCCAACGTCCTGACTTTC
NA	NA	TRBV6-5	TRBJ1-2	CASSPTWEGGYTF	TGTGCCAGCAGCCCCACATGGGAAGGGGGCTACACCTTC
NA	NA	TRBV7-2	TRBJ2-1	CASSPASGAYNEQFF	TGTGCCAGCAGCCCGGCGAGCGGTGCCTACAATGAGCAGTTCTTC
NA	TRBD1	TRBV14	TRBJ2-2	CASSPWTGWDTGELFF	TGTGCCAGCAGCCCATGGACAGGGTGGGACACCGGGGAGCTGTTTTTT
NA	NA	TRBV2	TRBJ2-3	CASSVSTDTQYF	TGTGCCAGCAGTGTTAGCACAGATACGCAGTATTTT
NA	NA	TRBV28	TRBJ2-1	CASSLEATYNEQFF	TGTGCCAGCAGTTTGGAGGCCACCTACAATGAGCAGTTCTTC
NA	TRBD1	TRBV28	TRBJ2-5	CASSRTGGIETQYF	TGTGCCAGCAGTCGGACAGGGGGTATAGAGACCCAGTACTTC
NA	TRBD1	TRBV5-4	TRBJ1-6	CASSPSTGANSPLHF	TGTGCCAGCAGCCCTTCGACAGGGGCCAACTCACCCCTCCACTTT
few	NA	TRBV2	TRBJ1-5	CASSGAGNQPQHF	TGTGCCAGCAGTGGTGCGGGAAATCAGCCCCAGCATTTT
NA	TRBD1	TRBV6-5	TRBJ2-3	CATKPGQRTDTQYF	TGTGCCACCAAACCGGGACAGCGCACAGATACGCAGTATTTT
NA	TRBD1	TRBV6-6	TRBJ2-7	CASSRQGEYEQYF	TGTGCCAGCAGTCGACAGGGGGAGTACGAGCAGTACTTC
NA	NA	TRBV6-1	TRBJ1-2	CASSGGRGGVGYTF	TGTGCCAGCAGTGGGGGCCGGGGCGGGGTAGGCTACACCTTC
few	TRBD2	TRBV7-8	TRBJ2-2	CASSTGLAGGVTGELFF	TGTGCCAGCAGCACGGGACTAGCGGGAGGGGTTACCGGGGAGCTGTTTTTT
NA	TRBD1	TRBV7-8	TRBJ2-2	CASSPWGQGAVGELFF	TGTGCCAGCAGCCCGTGGGGACAGGGGGCGGTCGGGGAGCTGTTTTTT
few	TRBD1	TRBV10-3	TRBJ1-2	CAISSDRASGYTF	TGTGCCATCAGTTCAGACAGGGCATCTGGCTACACCTTC
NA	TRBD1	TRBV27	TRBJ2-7	CASSRDRGYEQYF	TGTGCCAGCAGTCGGGACAGGGGGTACGAGCAGTACTTC
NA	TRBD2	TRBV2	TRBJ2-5	CASSPGLASRTQYF	TGTGCCAGCAGTCCGGGACTAGCGTCCAGGACCCAGTACTTC
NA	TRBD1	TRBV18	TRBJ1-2	CASSLGTDLWSGGYTF	TGTGCCAGCTCACTGGGGACAGATCTTTGGTCGGGTGGCTACACCTTC
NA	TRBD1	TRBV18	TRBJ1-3	CASSPPGQGPGNTIYF	TGTGCCAGCTCACCACCGGGACAGGGGCCTGGAAACACCATATATTTT
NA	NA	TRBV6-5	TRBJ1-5	CATEGGGQPQHF	TGTGCCACCGAAGGAGGAGGGCAGCCCCAGCATTTT
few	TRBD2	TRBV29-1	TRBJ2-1	CSVETGLAGNSYNEQFF	TGCAGCGTTGAGACAGGACTAGCGGGGAACTCCTACAATGAGCAGTTCTTC
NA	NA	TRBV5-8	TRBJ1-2	CASSLAGSASNYGYTF	TGTGCCAGCAGCTTGGCCGGAAGCGCCTCTAACTATGGCTACACCTTC
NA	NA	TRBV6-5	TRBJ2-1	CASGDYNNEQFF	TGTGCCAGCGGCGATTATAACAATGAGCAGTTCTTC
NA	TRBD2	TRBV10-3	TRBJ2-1	CAISLQGTRTNNEQFF	TGTGCCATCAGCCTTCAGGGGACTAGGACTAACAATGAGCAGTTCTTC
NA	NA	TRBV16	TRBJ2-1	CASSQFRAGNEQFF	TGTGCCAGCAGCCAATTCAGGGCTGGAAATGAGCAGTTCTTC
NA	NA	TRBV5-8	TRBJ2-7	CASSGDIYEQYF	TGTGCCAGCAGCGGGGACATCTACGAGCAGTACTTC
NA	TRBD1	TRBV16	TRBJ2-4	CASSQSQGGRNIQYF	TGTGCCAGCAGCCAATCGCAAGGGGGCCGGAACATTCAGTACTTC
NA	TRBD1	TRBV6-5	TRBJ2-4	CASSPDRVNQYF	TGTGCCAGCAGTCCGGACAGGGTGAATCAGTACTTC
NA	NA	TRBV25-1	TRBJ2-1	CASSESPRGNEQFF	TGTGCCAGCAGTGAATCGCCCCGGGGGAATGAGCAGTTCTTC
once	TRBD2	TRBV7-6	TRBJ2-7	CASSLDLSGSEQYF	TGTGCCAGCAGCCTAGATCTGAGCGGGAGCGAGCAGTACTTC
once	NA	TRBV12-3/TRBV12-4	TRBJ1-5	CASSLRGSGVNF	TGTGCCAGCAGTTTGCGCGGGTCCGGGGTGAATTTT
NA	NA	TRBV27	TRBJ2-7	CASSIPGHNYEQYF	TGTGCCAGCAGTATCCCGGGACACAACTACGAGCAGTACTTC
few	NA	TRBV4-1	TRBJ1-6	CASSQEPRGLNSPLHF	TGCGCCAGCAGCCAAGAGCCCAGAGGCTTGAATTCACCCCTCCACTTT
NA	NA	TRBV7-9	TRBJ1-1	CASSRAGGTEAFF	TGTGCCAGCAGCCGTGCCGGGGGTACTGAAGCTTTCTTT
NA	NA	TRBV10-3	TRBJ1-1	CAISDWGANTEAFF	TGTGCCATCAGTGATTGGGGGGCGAACACTGAAGCTTTCTTT
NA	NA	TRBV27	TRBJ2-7	CASSFSPAGLEQYF	TGTGCCAGCAGTTTTTCCCCTGCCGGGCTCGAGCAGTACTTC
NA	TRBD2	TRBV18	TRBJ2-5	CASSPGSLAGDQETQYF	TGTGCCAGCTCACCAGGCTCCCTAGCGGGGGACCAAGAGACCCAGTACTTC
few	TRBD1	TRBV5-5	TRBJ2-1	CASSLNSPGPGGWNEQFF	TGTGCCAGCAGCTTAAACTCACCGGGACCAGGGGGTTGGAATGAGCAGTTCTTC
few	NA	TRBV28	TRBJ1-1	CASRHNRDYGTEAFF	TGTGCCAGCAGACATAACAGGGACTATGGCACTGAAGCTTTCTTT
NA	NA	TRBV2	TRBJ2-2	CASRADTGTGELFF	TGTGCCAGCAGGGCGGACACCGGAACCGGGGAGCTGTTTTTT
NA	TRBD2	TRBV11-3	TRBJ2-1	CASSSSGSSRNEQFF	TGCGCCAGCAGCTCGAGCGGGAGCAGTAGGAATGAGCAGTTCTTC
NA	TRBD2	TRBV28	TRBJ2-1	CASSSLAGDENEQFF	TGTGCCAGCAGTTCTTTAGCGGGAGATGAGAATGAGCAGTTCTTC
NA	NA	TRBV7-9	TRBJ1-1	CASRAAWAGNEAFF	TGTGCCAGCAGGGCCGCTTGGGCAGGCAATGAAGCTTTCTTT
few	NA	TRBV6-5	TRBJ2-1	CASSPSYNEQFF	TGTGCCAGCAGTCCCTCCTACAATGAGCAGTTCTTC
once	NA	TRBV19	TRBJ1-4	CASSILDRPNEKLFF	TGTGCCAGTAGTATTTTGGACAGACCTAATGAAAAACTGTTTTTT
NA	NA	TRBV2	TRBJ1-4	CASAIPWGRDEKLFF	TGTGCCAGCGCCATACCATGGGGGAGAGATGAAAAACTGTTTTTT
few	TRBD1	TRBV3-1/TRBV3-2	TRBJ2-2	CASSRTGGITGELFF	TGTGCCAGCAGCAGGACAGGGGGCATCACCGGGGAGCTGTTTTTT
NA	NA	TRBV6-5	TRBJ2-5	CASSYYRLGVETQYF	TGTGCCAGCAGTTACTACAGGTTGGGGGTAGAGACCCAGTACTTC
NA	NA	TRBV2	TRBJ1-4	CASSEEGLWEKLFF	TGTGCCAGCAGTGAAGAAGGGCTTTGGGAAAAACTGTTTTTT
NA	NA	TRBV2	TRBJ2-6	CASMLRPGANVLTF	TGTGCCAGCATGTTGAGGCCTGGGGCCAACGTCCTGACTTTC
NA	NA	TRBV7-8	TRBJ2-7	CASSSPDDARSYEQYF	TGTGCCAGCAGCTCGCCCGATGACGCACGCTCCTACGAGCAGTACTTC
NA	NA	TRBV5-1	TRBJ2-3	CASSLGVNWGTDTQYF	TGCGCCAGCAGCTTGGGCGTGAACTGGGGCACAGATACGCAGTATTTT